Sequencing of this T cell receptor (beta chain) was carried out in a study of T cell responses to AZD1222 COVID-19 vaccine. Comment on this clone: Its antigen is undetermined.

There are 18 residues in the CDR3. The V and J ends lost 3 bases and 0 bases respectively, with 19 bases between them. Germline assignment: CDR1 SGDLS and CDR2 YYNGEE. Findings and caveats of the study: Donors, mostly white British, included more females; clonal diversity was possibly underestimated. Repertoire collection took place solely once the T cell response had peaked.

Sequenced by immunoSEQ multiplex PCR; TCRdb stores in-frame clones only, minus some. The data contain some 180,000 clones, roughly 93% of them seen just once; the ten biggest clones take up roughly 1%. Sequenced material: peripheral blood, taken 28 days after the second dose of the MenACWY control vaccine. J is TRBJ2-1 and V is TRBV9; D tentatively fits TRBD1 or TRBD2 (6 bases each). This TCR derives from an adult who received the MenACWY meningococcal vaccine as a control. The CDR3 sequence: CASSERDSGERSYNEQFF. In nucleotides, the CDR3 is TGTGCCAGCAGCGAGAGGGACTCAGGGGAACGCTCCTACAATGAGCAGTTCTTC.